These 5 T cell receptor beta chains were sequenced from one sample in a study of blood T cell repertoires in COVID-19. TCRdb's copy holds only in-frame clones and misses some; the assay was immunoSEQ multiplex PCR. The sample holds about 42,000 clones, around 90% seen once. The sample taken for sequencing was peripheral blood. Receptor source: a man between 65 and 85 years old with active COVID-19.

This chain connects TRBV4-3 to TRBJ1-6; D possibly corresponds to TRBD1 (6 bases). The germline CDR1 and CDR2 sequences are LGHNA and YSLEER. The CDR3 runs 15 residues. The CDR3 protein is CASATGNSYNSPLHF. The CDR3 nucleotides read TGCGCTAGTGCAACAGGGAATAGCTATAATTCACCCCTCCACTTT.

The chain combines TRBV2 with TRBJ1-1, with D hard to call. V shed 6 bases and J shed 1 base, with 12 bases lying between them. CDR3 length: 14 residues. Per germline, CDR1 SNHLY and CDR2 FYNNEI. The CDR3 DNA reads TGTGCCAGCAGCAGCCGGAGGGCGAACACTGAAGCTTTCTTT. Amino acids: CASSSRRANTEAFF.

This clone appeared once. This chain joins TRBV18 and TRBJ1-5; 7 bases map to TRBD1. V shed 3 bases and J 6 bases; nucleotides not matched to a gene: 11. CDR3 size: 16 residues. Germline V gene sequence: CDR1 KGHSH, CDR2 LQKENI. The CDR3: CASSPLQGEVSQPQHF. The CDR3 DNA is TGTGCCAGCTCACCTCTTCAGGGGGAGGTGAGTCAGCCCCAGCATTTT.

The V call is TRBV24-1, the J call TRBJ2-2; D may be TRBD1 (6 bases). Germline V gene lookup returns CDR1 KGHDR and CDR2 SFDVKD. Trimming took 3 bases from V and 6 from J, leaving 10 bases between them. CDR3 length: 14 amino acids. The CDR3 DNA reads TGTGCCACCAGTGATACAGGGAAGGCCGGGGAGCTGTTTTTT. Its translation: CATSDTGKAGELFF.

The chain links TRBV28 to TRBJ1-1, with a tentative D call TRBD1 (6 bases). CDR1 is MDHEN, CDR2 SYDVKM, per germline. V was shortened by 5 bases and J by 0 bases, with 19 bases between the two germline ends. This CDR3 has 17 residues. CDR3 loop: CASSEFVGRGMNTEAFF. CDR3 bases: TGTGCCAGCAGTGAGTTTGTCGGCAGGGGCATGAACACTGAAGCTTTCTTT.